These 16 T cell receptor beta chains were sequenced from one sample in a study of control samples from healthy donors and cancer patients. Using immunoSEQ multiplex PCR, the repertoire was profiled, and TCRdb retains in-frame clones only, with some absent. The repertoire holds about 120,000 clones, with about nine tenths as singletons. The source material was blood. Every receptor here comes from a woman aged 18-35 years in good health.

The rearrangement joins TRBV19 to TRBJ1-1, with D unresolved. The V end was cut by 5 bases, the J end by 1 base, with 8 bases between. Germline values: CDR1 LNHDA, CDR2 SQIVND (reference sequence). The CDR3 covers 13 residues. CDR3 bases: TGTGCCAGTAGTTTCGACTGGAACACTGAAGCTTTCTTT. Residues: CASSFDWNTEAFF.

The chain carries TRBV6-4 and TRBJ2-5; TRBD2 matches 11 bases. This CDR3 comprises 15 residues. Losses at the gene ends were 5 bases for V and 4 bases for J; bases not matched to a gene: 6. Germline CDR1 reads MRHNA; CDR2 reads SNTAGT. CDR3 residues: CASSISGRVGETQYF. In nucleotides, the CDR3 is TGTGCCAGCAGTATTAGCGGGAGGGTGGGAGAGACCCAGTACTTC.

This clone was counted many times. The genes are TRBV5-5 and TRBJ2-1; 8 bases match TRBD1. The CDR3 spans 15 residues. Unmatched junction bases numbered 4, after V lost 0 bases and J lost 5 bases. CDR1 is SGHKS, CDR2 YYEKEE, per germline (reference sequence). DNA for the CDR3: TGTGCCAGCAGCTTGGTACCACAGGGGGACAATGAGCAGTTCTTC. Encoded protein: CASSLVPQGDNEQFF.

This chain joins TRBV27 and TRBJ2-7, with 11 bases aligning to TRBD2. The CDR3 covers 15 residues. Germline CDR1 reads MNHEY; CDR2 reads SMNVEV (reference sequence). V shed 7 bases, J shed 0 bases, and the junction held 5 bases outside the gene matches. CDR3 nucleotide sequence: TGTGCCAGCAAAAGTACTAGCGGGGGCTCCTACGAGCAGTACTTC. Its translation: CASKSTSGGSYEQYF.

V gene TRBV6-5 combines with J gene TRBJ1-4; 11 bases align to TRBD1. V gave up 3 bases and J gave up 7 bases; unmatched junction bases: 7. Germline V gives CDR1 MNHEY, CDR2 SVGAGI. The CDR3 is 16 amino acids. The CDR3 DNA is TGTGCCAGCAGTTATTTGCGGGGACAGGGGGGTGAAAAACTGTTTTTT. Protein sequence: CASSYLRGQGGEKLFF.

The rearrangement joins TRBV28 to TRBJ2-7; no firm D call. Trimming removed 5 bases from V and 6 bases from J, with 20 bases in between. CDR3 length equals 15 residues. Germline CDR1 reads MDHEN; CDR2 reads SYDVKM. CDR3 in amino acids: CASSLFSKGGREQYF. CDR3 nucleotides: TGTGCCAGCAGTCTCTTTTCTAAGGGTGGGCGCGAGCAGTACTTC.

V is TRBV7-2 and J is TRBJ2-5, with 7 bases identical to TRBD1. The CDR3 has 14 amino acids. After removal of 4 bases from V and 5 bases from J, the junction contained 7 bases not matched to a gene. Looked up from germline, CDR1 is SGHTA and CDR2 is FQGNSA. The CDR3, as DNA: TGTGCCAGCAGCTGGCAGGGGGTGGAGGAGACCCAGTACTTC. Translating it yields CASSWQGVEETQYF.

This clone is a singleton in its sample. V usage is TRBV3-1 (or the pseudogene TRBV3-2) and J usage is TRBJ2-7, with D possibly TRBD1 on 6 matching bases. The V end lost 3 bases, the J end lost 0 bases, and 12 bases lay between the germline ends. This CDR3 has 15 amino acids. In germline, CDR1 is LGHDT, CDR2 YNNKEL (reference sequence). The CDR3 DNA is TGTGCCAGCAGCCATCGACAGGTAAACTCCTACGAGCAGTACTTC. The encoded protein is CASSHRQVNSYEQYF.

The J gene is TRBJ2-3, the V gene TRBV4-2; the match to TRBD2 covers 7 bases. Germline V CDR1 and CDR2: LGHNA, YNFKEQ. There are 16 residues in the CDR3. The CDR3 reads CAYGGGREFETDTQYF. CDR3 in DNA: TGTGCTTACGGTGGAGGGCGGGAGTTTGAGACAGATACGCAGTATTTT.

The chain carries TRBV4-2 and TRBJ2-7; TRBD1 agrees at 11 bases. The germline CDR1 and CDR2 sequences are LGHNA and YNFKEQ. CDR3 size: 15 residues. Trimming at V came to 6 bases and at J to 4 bases, leaving 8 bases not matched to a gene. For the CDR3, the DNA is TGTGCCAGCAGACCAACCGGGACAGGGGGTTACGAGCAGTACTTC. Its protein product is CASRPTGTGGYEQYF.

The chain recombines TRBV20-1 with TRBJ2-3, with unresolved D. This CDR3 is 15 amino acids long. The germline V gene has CDR1 DFQATT and CDR2 SNEGSKA (reference sequence). V lost 3 bases and J lost 1, with 14 bases in between. The CDR3 region is CSASTYGSRTDTQYF. CDR3 sequence (DNA): TGCAGTGCTAGTACGTACGGGTCCCGCACAGATACGCAGTATTTT.

This chain connects TRBV10-3 to TRBJ2-3; TRBD2 agrees at 8 bases. This CDR3 is 14 amino acids long. Germline V CDR1 and CDR2: ENHRY, SYGVKD. V lost 5 bases to trimming and J lost 10 bases; unmatched junction nucleotides: 11. CDR3: CAISLGERENPQYF. The CDR3 bases are TGTGCCATCAGTCTTGGGGAGCGGGAGAACCCGCAGTATTTT.

The chain recombines TRBV29-1 with TRBJ1-2, with unresolved D. The CDR3 extends over 12 amino acids. Germline V gene data show CDR1 as SQVTM and CDR2 as ANQGSEA. The V end lost 0 bases, the J end lost 4 bases, and 6 bases lay between the germline ends. CDR3 residues: CSVEDRSYGYTF. As DNA, the CDR3 is TGCAGCGTTGAAGATCGTTCCTATGGCTACACCTTC.

The V call is TRBV20-1, the J call TRBJ2-7, with D uncertain. CDR3 length equals 11 residues. In germline, CDR1 is DFQATT, CDR2 SNEGSKA (reference sequence). V gave up 2 bases and J gave up 6 bases, with 8 bases separating them. DNA for the CDR3: TGCAGTGCTAGAAGGGTGAGCGAGCAGTACTTC. It yields the protein CSARRVSEQYF.

The genes are TRBV1 and TRBJ2-7; the tabulated D call, TRBD2, remains unverified against the DNA. TRBV1 is given as a pseudogene. CDR3 size: 15 residues. The CDR3 coding sequence is TGCACCAGCAGCCAAGATAGGCCTAGCGGGGGGGAGCAGTACTTC. Translated, it gives CTSSQDRPSGGEQYF.

The rearrangement links TRBV5-1 to TRBJ2-5, with 7 bases matching TRBD2. The CDR3 extends over 16 amino acids. J was trimmed by 3 bases and V by 1 base; bases with no gene match: 9. CDR1 SGHRS and CDR2 YFSETQ come from the germline V gene. The CDR3, as DNA: TGCGCCAGCAGCTTGCCGGCGGGCCTAGCGGAAGAGACCCAGTACTTC. Its translation is CASSLPAGLAEETQYF.